The 30 T cell receptor beta chains below come from one sample, sequenced in a study of blood T cell repertoires in COVID-19. The assay was immunoSEQ multiplex PCR, and TCRdb's table has in-frame clones only and misses some. Of about 340,000 clones in the sample, over 70% are singletons; the top ten hold 2.5% to 3.5%. Sequencing was performed on peripheral blood. The source of these receptors is a man aged 25 to 45 with active or convalescent COVID-19.

The chain couples TRBV12-3 or TRBV12-4 to TRBJ1-2; possible D gene TRBD1, 5 bases. This CDR3 region has 12 residues. V dropped 5 bases and J dropped 9 bases, with 13 bases sitting between them. The CDR3 protein is CASSIGHGSYTF. The DNA for the CDR3 is TGTGCCAGCAGTATAGGACACGGTAGCTACACCTTC.

V gene TRBV2 combines with J gene TRBJ2-7; 9 bases are a match to TRBD1. The ends lost 6 bases at V and 4 bases at J; junction bases unmatched: 7. The germline gives CDR1 SNHLY, CDR2 FYNNEI. The CDR3 totals 14 residues. DNA of the CDR3: TGTGCCAGCAGGGACAGGGGATACGGGTACGAGCAGTACTTC. This translates into CASRDRGYGYEQYF.

V usage is TRBV4-1 and J usage is TRBJ2-1, with 7 bases that match TRBD1. V shed 4 bases, J shed 6 bases, and the junction held 9 bases outside the gene matches. There are 15 residues in the CDR3. From germline, CDR1 is MGHRA and CDR2 YSYEKL. The CDR3 here is CASSPRQGRVNEQFF. CDR3 in DNA: TGCGCCAGCAGCCCCCGACAGGGTAGGGTCAATGAGCAGTTCTTC.

The chain uses TRBV9 and TRBJ2-3, with D perhaps TRBD2 (6 bases). The CDR3 runs to 15 residues. Germline V lookup: CDR1 SGDLS, CDR2 YYNGEE. V was pared by 3 bases and J by 2 bases, with 13 bases between. The CDR3 coding sequence is TGTGCCAGCAGCGCCCGGGACTCCTACACAGATACGCAGTATTTT. It encodes CASSARDSYTDTQYF.

Written as DNA, the CDR3 is TGTGCCATCAGTGAGTCGGCGACAGGGTGGACCAACTATGGCTACACCTTC. It is translated as CAISESATGWTNYGYTF. The chain employs TRBV10-3 and TRBJ1-2, with 7 bases that match TRBD1. V was pared by 0 bases and J by 2 bases, with 9 bases of the junction left unmatched. Germline values: CDR1 ENHRY, CDR2 SYGVKD. This CDR3 is built from 17 residues.

This clone came up once. J is TRBJ2-7 and V is TRBV5-4; TRBD1 agrees at 8 bases. Germline CDR1 is SGHNT and CDR2 is YYREEE (reference sequence). Trimming removed 4 bases from V and 2 bases from J; junction bases left unmatched: 11. The CDR3 extends over 16 amino acids. The CDR3 loop is CASSPQRTGYTYEQYF. The CDR3 DNA is TGTGCCAGCAGCCCACAGAGGACAGGGTATACCTACGAGCAGTACTTC.

The chain links TRBV2 to TRBJ1-5, with D tentatively TRBD1 (5 bases). Germline lookup yields CDR1 SNHLY and CDR2 FYNNEI. V was pared by 4 bases and J by 3 bases, with 7 bases between. CDR3 size: 13 residues. As DNA, the CDR3 is TGTGCCAGCAGTGGACAGATCAATCAGCCCCAGCATTTT. It codes for CASSGQINQPQHF.

The genes are TRBV6-6 and TRBJ2-1, with TRBD1 matching 8 bases. CDR3 length: 15 residues. With V trimmed by 6 bases and J by 9 bases, 13 bases remained unmatched. Germline V CDR1 and CDR2: MNHNY, SVGAGI (reference sequence). CDR3 nucleotides: TGTGCCAGCAGATTTAACAGGGGGATCGGGAGTGAGCAGTTCTTC. As protein: CASRFNRGIGSEQFF.

This clone was detected a few times. The V gene is TRBV18, the J gene TRBJ1-5; D uncertain. Germline V lookup: CDR1 KGHSH, CDR2 LQKENI. Deletions cut 4 bases from V and 2 bases from J, with 6 bases between. This CDR3 has 13 residues. CDR3 amino acids: CASSRSGNQPQHF. CDR3 DNA: TGTGCCAGCTCACGCAGCGGCAATCAGCCCCAGCATTTT.

The CDR3 sequence is CASSLATGQGLSNYGYTF. CDR3 sequence (DNA): TGTGCCAGCAGCTTAGCGACGGGACAGGGCCTGTCTAACTATGGCTACACCTTC. The V and J genes are TRBV5-5 and TRBJ1-2, with 9 positions matching TRBD1. Trimming removed 2 bases from V and 0 bases from J; junction bases left unmatched: 11. The length of the CDR3 is 18 residues. Germline V gene data show CDR1 as SGHKS and CDR2 as YYEKEE (reference sequence).

This clone was found a few times. V usage is TRBV7-2 and J usage is TRBJ2-7, with D perhaps TRBD2 (5 bases). Trimming left V 1 base short and J 9 bases short, with 25 bases between. The CDR3 has 17 amino acids. The germline CDR1 and CDR2 sequences are SGHTA and FQGNSA. As DNA, the CDR3 is TGTGCCAGCAGCTTAGTGGCTGGCGCCTTACTAGGTTCCGGGCAGTACTTC. Translating it yields CASSLVAGALLGSGQYF.

V usage is TRBV7-3 and J usage is TRBJ2-1; TRBD2 matches 12 bases. The germline V gene encodes CDR1 SGHTA and CDR2 FQGTGA. CDR3 length: 14 amino acids. Trimming cost V 6 bases and J 7 bases; bases outside gene matches: 4. This chain's CDR3 is CASSLAGGLNEQFF. CDR3 in DNA: TGTGCCAGCAGTCTAGCGGGGGGGCTAAATGAGCAGTTCTTC. Complete variable domain (other parts from reference TRBV7-3 and TRBJ2-1): GAGVSQTPSNKVTEKGKYVELRCDPISGHTALYWYRQSLGQGPEFLIYFQGTGAADDSGLPNDRFFAVRPEGSVSTLKIQRTERGDSAVYLCASSLAGGLNEQFFGPGTRLTVL.

The CDR3 region has the DNA TGTGCCAGCAGCGTAGAACAGGGGGCGAGATCACCCCTCCACTTT. Encoded protein: CASSVEQGARSPLHF. The J gene is TRBJ1-6, the V gene TRBV9; 9 bases map to TRBD1. Per the germline V gene, CDR1 is SGDLS and CDR2 is YYNGEE. With 0 bases clipped from V and 10 bases from J, the junction kept 5 bases outside the gene matches. The length of the CDR3 is 15 residues.

The V gene is TRBV7-2, the J gene TRBJ2-7; possibly TRBD1 for D (5 bases). The ends were cut back, 4 bases at V and 4 bases at J, with 8 bases in the middle. Germline assignment: CDR1 SGHTA and CDR2 FQGNSA. CDR3 length: 12 residues. The DNA of the CDR3 is TGTGCCAGCAGCTCCCAGGGATACGAGCAGTACTTC. This gives the protein CASSSQGYEQYF.

Here the CDR3 DNA reads TGTGCCAGCCAAGGACACTACGAGCAGTACTTC. It encodes CASQGHYEQYF. The V gene is TRBV6-5, the J gene TRBJ2-7, with a possible D match to TRBD1 (5 bases). Germline CDR1 and CDR2: MNHEY and SVGAGI. The V and J ends lost 8 bases and 3 bases respectively, with 8 bases between them. This CDR3 has 11 amino acids.

The CDR3: CASSGTSPATGELFF. CDR3 coding DNA: TGTGCCAGCTCCGGGACTAGCCCGGCCACCGGGGAGCTGTTTTTT. V is TRBV2 and J is TRBJ2-2; 9 bases line up with TRBD2. Germline lookup yields CDR1 SNHLY and CDR2 FYNNEI. V trimming: 8 bases; J trimming: 4 bases; junction bases outside the gene matches: 8. The CDR3 is 15 amino acids.

The chain joins TRBV2 to TRBJ2-1; D is perhaps TRBD2 (6 bases). CDR1 and CDR2 (germline): SNHLY, FYNNEI. The CDR3 has 14 amino acids. V was pared by 3 bases and J by 7 bases, with 13 bases between. The CDR3 is CASSDPGLGNEQFF. DNA for the CDR3: TGTGCCAGCAGTGACCCGGGACTCGGTAATGAGCAGTTCTTC.

The CDR3 sequence is CATSETTRVVRYGYTF. The CDR3, as DNA: TGTGCCACCAGTGAAACTACTCGGGTCGTTCGGTATGGCTACACCTTC. This chain uses TRBV24-1 with TRBJ1-2; D remains unclear. Between the trimmed V and J ends, which lost 4 bases and 5 bases, there was a span of 19 bases. The CDR3 sequence is 16 residues long. CDR1 is KGHDR and CDR2 is SFDVKD in the germline V gene.

The rearrangement uses TRBV7-3 and TRBJ2-1; weak D call: TRBD2 (6 bases). V gave up 8 bases and J gave up 6 bases, with 17 bases separating them. Germline V gene lookup returns CDR1 SGHTA and CDR2 FQGTGA. CDR3 length: 14 residues. The CDR3 spells CASALGLGSNEQFF. CDR3 sequence (DNA): TGTGCCAGCGCTCTGGGACTTGGGAGCAATGAGCAGTTCTTC.

The genes are TRBV19 and TRBJ1-5; 7 bases line up with TRBD1. CDR1 LNHDA and CDR2 SQIVND come from the germline V gene (reference sequence). Trimming took 3 bases from V and 7 from J; bases not matched to a gene: 6. This CDR3 has 14 residues. The CDR3 DNA sequence: TGTGCCAGTAGTATTGACAGGGAGGAGCAGCCCCAGCATTTT. It yields the protein CASSIDREEQPQHF.

The chain combines TRBV28 with TRBJ1-1; no definite D call. The CDR3 contains 14 residues. Germline-derived CDR1 and CDR2 are MDHEN and SYDVKM. The ends were cut back, 5 bases at V and 4 bases at J, with 14 bases in the middle. CDR3 DNA: TGTGCCAGCAGTGCGGCCCTAGCCGGCACTGAAGCTTTCTTT. This translates into CASSAALAGTEAFF.

This CDR3 is CASSLDTPSTDTQYF. The CDR3 DNA reads as TGCGCCAGCAGCTTGGACACCCCTAGCACAGATACGCAGTATTTT. This sequence joins TRBV5-1 and TRBJ2-3, with D unclear. CDR3 length: 15 amino acids. The germline gives CDR1 SGHRS, CDR2 YFSETQ. V lost 0 bases and J lost 0, with 8 bases in between.

The J gene is TRBJ1-2, the V gene TRBV3-1 (or the pseudogene TRBV3-2), with 8 bases lining up with TRBD1. V was pared by 5 bases and J by 8 bases, with 16 bases of the junction left unmatched. CDR1 and CDR2 from the germline V gene are LGHDT and YNNKEL (reference sequence). This CDR3 comprises 16 residues. The CDR3 here is CASSSIVTGGRRGYTF. The CDR3 DNA follows: TGTGCCAGCAGCTCGATCGTCACAGGGGGTCGGAGAGGCTACACCTTC.

The gene calls are TRBV30 and TRBJ2-3, with D unclear. Trimming took off 8 bases at V and 4 bases at J, with 7 bases between the two ends. Per germline, CDR1 GTSNPN and CDR2 SVGIG (reference sequence). The CDR3 is 10 amino acids. The DNA of the CDR3 is TGTGCCCCTGGGCCAGATACGCAGTATTTT. Translation: CAPGPDTQYF.

The J gene is TRBJ1-4, the V gene TRBV7-9; 8 positions agree with TRBD1. The germline V gene has CDR1 SEHNR and CDR2 FQNEAQ (reference sequence). There are 15 residues in the CDR3. V gave up 1 base and J gave up 4 bases; unmatched junction bases: 2. The CDR3 loop is CASSLGDRGNEKLFF. CDR3 DNA: TGTGCCAGCAGCTTAGGAGACAGGGGTAATGAAAAACTGTTTTTT.

This chain links TRBV4-3 with TRBJ2-2, with 10 positions matching TRBD2. Trimming removed 1 base from V and 4 bases from J; junction bases left unmatched: 9. Per germline, CDR1 LGHNA and CDR2 YSLEER. There are 18 residues in the CDR3. The CDR3 loop reads CASSQVYSGGPGTGELFF. The CDR3 DNA follows: TGCGCCAGCAGCCAAGTTTATAGCGGGGGGCCGGGCACCGGGGAGCTGTTTTTT.

The rearrangement joins TRBV18 to TRBJ2-2; 8 bases line up with TRBD1. CDR1 KGHSH and CDR2 LQKENI come from the germline V gene. The CDR3 has 14 amino acids. Trimming cost V 6 bases and J 4 bases; bases outside gene matches: 4. CDR3 DNA: TGTGCCAGCTCCCGGGACAGGAGCACCGGGGAGCTGTTTTTT. This encodes CASSRDRSTGELFF.

The V gene is TRBV5-4, the J gene TRBJ2-7; 11 bases map to TRBD2. The CDR3 covers 16 residues. V lost 4 bases to trimming and J lost 7 bases; unmatched junction nucleotides: 13. Germline V lookup: CDR1 SGHNT, CDR2 YYREEE (reference sequence). The CDR3 DNA reads TGTGCCAGCAGCCCTTTAGCGGGAGGGCTAGGCGGAGAGCAGTACTTC. Translated, it gives CASSPLAGGLGGEQYF.

This chain links TRBV7-2 with TRBJ1-2; TRBD1 is a possible D gene (6 bases). The V and J ends lost 5 bases and 5 bases respectively, with 15 bases between them. This CDR3 spans 14 amino acids. CDR1 is SGHTA and CDR2 is FQGNSA in the germline V gene. The CDR3 loop reads CASSPDSQHYGYTF. The CDR3 DNA reads TGTGCCAGCAGCCCGGACAGCCAGCATTATGGCTACACCTTC.

V and J are TRBV4-1 and TRBJ2-2, with D possibly TRBD2 on 6 matching bases. The V gene lost 2 bases and the J gene lost 6 bases, with 7 bases spanning the gap. CDR3 length equals 13 residues. In germline, CDR1 is MGHRA, CDR2 YSYEKL. The CDR3: CASSQRGSGELFF. CDR3 nucleotide sequence: TGCGCCAGCAGCCAACGGGGGTCCGGGGAGCTGTTTTTT.